Given below is one TCR beta chain in context. Unmatched junction bases numbered 8, after V lost 1 base and J lost 9 bases. This CDR3 comprises 14 residues. Germline-derived CDR1 and CDR2 are SGHDN and FVKESK. The data belong to a study of blood T cell repertoires in COVID-19. At the level of the study: T cells, B-cell-depleted T cells, or PBMCs supplied cDNA or gDNA.

Some clones are missing from TCRdb's copy, which holds only in-frame ones; the method was immunoSEQ multiplex PCR. The data contain about 120,000 clones, about 70% of them seen just once; the ten biggest clones take up more than 5.5%. The sample consisted of peripheral blood. The chain is built from TRBV14 and TRBJ1-1; 7 bases line up with TRBD1. The clonotype originates from a man aged 55-75 years with acute or convalescent COVID-19. The chain's CDR3 is CASSQGQGRRQAFF. The CDR3 bases are TGTGCCAGCAGCCAAGGACAGGGTAGGCGACAAGCTTTCTTT. Based on the CDR3 plus reference TRBV14 and TRBJ1-1, the full variable domain is EAGVTQFPSHSVIEKGQTVTLRCDPISGHDNLYWYRRVMGKEIKFLLHFVKESKQDESGMPNNRFLAERTGGTYSTLKVQPAELEDSGVYFCASSQGQGRRQAFFGQGTRLTVV.